The clone carrying this T cell receptor beta chain was observed a handful of times. Stated time point: pretreatment peripheral blood. These data are taken from a study of PD-L1 blockade in urothelial cancer. As for the study in general: T cells were recovered from blood samples at a median of around 150,000.

Templates that were synthetic TCR analogs were spiked into each PCR. The protocol was immunoSEQ multiplex PCR, while the TCRdb copy is restricted to in-frame clones and leaves out a portion. The sample has approximately 50,000 clones; approximately 78% are singletons. This CDR3 contains 15 residues. Germline V gives CDR1 SGHTA, CDR2 FQGTGA. The V gene end was trimmed by 5 bases and the J gene end by 6 bases; junction bases not matched to a gene: 11. The sequence came from a man between 45 and 60 years old with urothelial cancer. The specimen was PBMCs, collected around atezolizumab (anti-PD-L1) treatment. V is TRBV7-3 and J is TRBJ1-2; 8 nucleotides agree with TRBD1. CDR3: CASSPGRGPSDGYTF. Here the CDR3 DNA reads TGTGCCAGCAGCCCCGGCAGGGGGCCATCAGATGGCTACACCTTC.